The rows below give T cell receptor beta chains drawn from one sample of a study of PD-L1 blockade in urothelial cancer. Data came from immunoSEQ multiplex PCR; TCRdb stores just in-frame clones and leaves some out. This sample has some 30,000 clones, with about 80% found just once. The specimen was PBMCs, collected around atezolizumab (anti-PD-L1) treatment. The source of these receptors is a man in his sixties or seventies with urothelial cancer. The CDR3 runs from the conserved cysteine through the conserved F or W. The D gene is left open where the match is weak. Clone size appears in some rows only: once, few, many, or a class for an expanded clone.

CDR3nt | CDR3aa | j_gene | v_gene | abundance | d_gene
TGCGCCAGCAGTCAGGACAGGGCCTCTGGTCAGCCCCAGCATTTT | CASSQDRASGQPQHF | TRBJ1-5 | TRBV4-3 | few | TRBD1
TGCGCCAGCAGCCAAGAGCGAGTCACTGAAGCTTTCTTT | CASSQERVTEAFF | TRBJ1-1 | TRBV4-3 | . | .
TGTGCCATCAGCCCCGGGACTAGCGGGAGGGGTGAGCAGTTCTTC | CAISPGTSGRGEQFF | TRBJ2-1 | TRBV10-3 | . | TRBD2
TGTGCCAGCAGCTTAGGGAGGTCCTCCTACGAGCAGTACTTC | CASSLGRSSYEQYF | TRBJ2-7 | TRBV7-9 | . | .
TGTGCCAGCAGCCCCGGGACAGGGCGAAACTATGGCTACACCTTC | CASSPGTGRNYGYTF | TRBJ1-2 | TRBV7-2 | . | TRBD1
TGTGCCAGCTCACCTAGGGGACTAGCGGGAAACACCGGGGAGCTGTTTTTT | CASSPRGLAGNTGELFF | TRBJ2-2 | TRBV18 | few | TRBD2
TGTGCCAGCGGGTCCTTAGCGGGAAATGAGGGCACTGAAGCTTTCTTT | CASGSLAGNEGTEAFF | TRBJ1-1 | TRBV2 | once | .
TGTGCCAGCAGTGAATCAAAGGGGGCATTGAACACTGAAGCTTTCTTT | CASSESKGALNTEAFF | TRBJ1-1 | TRBV6-1 | . | TRBD1
TGTGCCAGCAGCTTGGGGCTAGCGGGGGGCACCGGGGAGCTGTTTTTT | CASSLGLAGGTGELFF | TRBJ2-2 | TRBV7-2 | . | TRBD2
TGTGCCAGTATACTGACAGAGACTAACACTGAAGCTTTCTTT | CASILTETNTEAFF | TRBJ1-1 | TRBV19 | . | .
TGTGCCAGCAGCGTAGTCAGCGGGGGGGTAAACGGGGAGCTGTTTTTT | CASSVVSGGVNGELFF | TRBJ2-2 | TRBV9 | . | TRBD2
TGTGCCAGCAGCTTGAGAGGGCTGAGCAATCAGCCCCAGCATTTT | CASSLRGLSNQPQHF | TRBJ1-5 | TRBV5-6 | . | .
TGTGCCAGCAGCTTAGATGGTCTAGTCCGCGATGAGCAGTTCTTC | CASSLDGLVRDEQFF | TRBJ2-1 | TRBV11-3 | . | .
TGTGCCAGTTCGGACTTAAGGAGGACTGAAGCTTTCTTT | CASSDLRRTEAFF | TRBJ1-1 | TRBV19 | . | .
TGTGCCAGCAGTTTAGGGGCGGCGGGAGTAGGTGGGGAGCTGTTTTTT | CASSLGAAGVGGELFF | TRBJ2-2 | TRBV28 | . | TRBD2
TGTGCCAGCAGTGTTGAACAGGGAAGGAACAATGAGCAGTTCTTC | CASSVEQGRNNEQFF | TRBJ2-1 | TRBV2 | once | .
TGTGCCAGCAGTTTATGGGGGGGGTTTGCTTTCTTT | CASSLWGGFAFF | TRBJ1-1 | TRBV28 | . | .
TGTGCCAGTGGTGGGAAGGGAGGTCGTTTCTCGGAGCAGTACTTC | CASGGKGGRFSEQYF | TRBJ2-7 | TRBV19 | few | .
TGTGCCAGCCTTGGACAGGGCCAAGAGACCCAGTACTTC | CASLGQGQETQYF | TRBJ2-5 | TRBV18 | . | TRBD1
TGTGCCAGCAGTTCGGACAGGTCCAGCAATCAGCCCCAGCATTTT | CASSSDRSSNQPQHF | TRBJ1-5 | TRBV6-6 | . | TRBD1
TGTGCCAGCAGTTACTCACAGAGTCGTGAAAAACTGTTTTTT | CASSYSQSREKLFF | TRBJ1-4 | TRBV6-5 | . | .
TGTGCCAGCAGCCCGGGACAGTACTACAATGAGCAGTTCTTC | CASSPGQYYNEQFF | TRBJ2-1 | TRBV5-8 | . | TRBD1
TGTGCCAGCAGCTTAGGACAAGTCTCTGGAAACACCATATATTTT | CASSLGQVSGNTIYF | TRBJ1-3 | TRBV11-2 | . | .
TGTGCCAGCAACTACTTAGCGGGGGGCCTCTACAATGAGCAGTTCTTC | CASNYLAGGLYNEQFF | TRBJ2-1 | TRBV7-9 | . | TRBD2
TGTGCCAGCAGCGTCATTTCAGGGTCGCATGGCTACACCTTC | CASSVISGSHGYTF | TRBJ1-2 | TRBV5-4 | . | .
TGTGCCAGCAGTCTAAGGACAGGGTCGGATGAGCAGTTCTTC | CASSLRTGSDEQFF | TRBJ2-1 | TRBV6-4 | . | TRBD1
TGTGCCAGCAGCTTAGGATGGGGGGACACTGAAGCTTTCTTT | CASSLGWGDTEAFF | TRBJ1-1 | TRBV11-3 | few | .
TGCGCCTGCTCGACCGGGAACTCGTACAATGAGCAGTTCTTC | CACSTGNSYNEQFF | TRBJ2-1 | TRBV5-1 | . | .
TGTGCCAGCAGCCCAGGGGTTCGATATGGCTACACCTTC | CASSPGVRYGYTF | TRBJ1-2 | TRBV28 | few | .
TGTGCCAGCAGCCAAGATCTCCCTACTCCCCCACAGGGGGCAACGGTGTTCTTC | CASSQDLPTPPQGATVFF | TRBJ2-1 | TRBV4-2 | . | TRBD1
TGCGCCAGCAGCCCGATGACAGGGGCTGGCACAGATACGCAGTATTTT | CASSPMTGAGTDTQYF | TRBJ2-3 | TRBV5-1 | . | TRBD1
TGTGCCAGAAGCTTGGCCCTCGGACAGGGGGCAGTTGGGACCTACGAGCAGTACTTC | CARSLALGQGAVGTYEQYF | TRBJ2-7 | TRBV5-3 | . | TRBD1
TGTGCCAGCAGCCCTGGCGGGGGGAAGACTGAAGCTTTCTTT | CASSPGGGKTEAFF | TRBJ1-1 | TRBV9 | . | .
TGTGCCAGCAGCTCCCGGGACAGGGGGGTCAAAGAGACCCAGTACTTC | CASSSRDRGVKETQYF | TRBJ2-5 | TRBV11-1 | . | TRBD1
TGCGCCAGCAGCTTGTGGGGCAGTGGGGCCAACGTCCTGACTTTC | CASSLWGSGANVLTF | TRBJ2-6 | TRBV5-1 | . | .
TGCGCCAGCAGCTTGCAGGGGACAGGGGTTTACGAGCAGTACTTC | CASSLQGTGVYEQYF | TRBJ2-7 | TRBV5-1 | once | TRBD1
TGTGCTAGTGGCCACGACGACAGATACACCGGGGAGCTGTTTTTT | CASGHDDRYTGELFF | TRBJ2-2 | TRBV12-5 | once | .
TGTGCCAGCAGTAGGACTAGGGAGACCCAGTACTTC | CASSRTRETQYF | TRBJ2-5 | TRBV5-6 | few | TRBD2
TGTGCCAGCTCACCAGGAGGGAGGACCACCGGGGAGCTGTTTTTT | CASSPGGRTTGELFF | TRBJ2-2 | TRBV18 | few | .
TGTGCCACCAGCAGAGAAACATACACTGAAGCTTTCTTT | CATSRETYTEAFF | TRBJ1-1 | TRBV15 | . | .
TGTGCCAGCAGCTTAGTCGGGGGAACGACTGAAGCTTTCTTT | CASSLVGGTTEAFF | TRBJ1-1 | TRBV11-2 | . | .
TGTGCCAGCACTTCCGGGGGTGAGGCCACTTCATACTACGAGCAGTACTTC | CASTSGGEATSYYEQYF | TRBJ2-7 | TRBV28 | few | .
TGCGCCAGCAGCTTGGCCGATAGCGGGAGGGCCCGGGAGCAGTTCTTC | CASSLADSGRAREQFF | TRBJ2-1 | TRBV5-1 | once | TRBD2
TGTGCCAGCAGCGTAACAGGGGGGGTCTATGGCTACACCTTC | CASSVTGGVYGYTF | TRBJ1-2 | TRBV7-2 | . | TRBD1
TGTGCCAGCGGGGGAGGGAGAGGTAGCAATGAGCAGTTCTTC | CASGGGRGSNEQFF | TRBJ2-1 | TRBV28 | . | TRBD2
TGTGCCAGTAGTATGTATGGACAGGGACAGTATGACTATGGCTACACCTTC | CASSMYGQGQYDYGYTF | TRBJ1-2 | TRBV19 | . | TRBD1